This note documents a single T cell receptor (beta chain) sequence. The antigen it binds to is not known. Base qualities are missing; no much larger clone stands one base away. V and J lose 1 base and 6 bases, and a span of 13 bases separates them. Counted from cysteine to phenylalanine, this CDR3 has 14 amino acids. The kept DNA is CDR3 alone, 42 bases in frame from the first base. CDR1 and CDR2 (SEHNR, FQNEAQ) derive from the germline V gene (reference sequence). For every enrolled patient, mismatch repair deficiency was confirmed by either polymerase chain reaction or immunohistochemistry. Three patients who responded to pembrolizumab therapy underwent TCR sequencing. In the phase II trial, pembrolizumab PD-1 blockade was tested prospectively in advanced mismatch repair-deficient cancers, no matter which tissue of origin the cancers came from. Peripheral blood T cell samples were gathered serially, both before PD-1 blockade started and at multiple time points afterward. Blood sampling times were reported as weeks after the first pembrolizumab dose.

The sample is drawn from a study of PD-1 blockade in mismatch repair-deficient tumors (TCRdb year 2017). Concerning the study at large: Between late 2013 and September 2016, some 92 consecutive patients with about a dozen mismatch repair-deficient cancer types, all previously treated and progressing, were enrolled in the trial. Tumor-associated T cell clones were tracked in the peripheral blood of patients responding to PD-1 blockade by deep sequencing of TCR CDR3 regions.

Paper-wide results and their limitations: Rapid expansion after pembrolizumab followed by contraction, generally before radiologic responses, was shown by tumor-resident clones, which were often undetectable in blood before treatment.

Receptors were amplified or captured by the immunoSEQ multiplex PCR assay. Drawn from immuneACCESS, this table holds only the in-frame rearrangements with V and J called that TCRdb kept. Clones are partly lost; checked studies trace under half to an unresolved V gene and leave the rest unexplained. Counted in this sample were 90,000 to 120,000 clones; about 79% of them appeared once. Of the sample, approximately 6.5% falls within the top ten clones. Here the chain combines TRBV7-9 and TRBJ2-7; perhaps TRBD2 is the D gene, with 6 bases matching. The specimen comprised peripheral blood, sampled roughly 35 weeks after starting pembrolizumab. This sequence originates from an adult with mismatch repair-deficient cancer. The DNA reads as follows: TGTGCCAGCAGCTTAGGCCTTGGGGGAGGCGAGCAGTACTTC. Its protein is CASSLGLGGGEQYF.